This T cell receptor beta chain came from a study of blood T cell repertoires in COVID-19. The assay was immunoSEQ multiplex PCR, and TCRdb's table has in-frame clones only and misses some. The table includes tens of thousands of clones, 86% detected once. The CDR3 spans 12 residues. V gave up 3 bases and J gave up 3 bases, with 3 bases separating them. The germline gives CDR1 SEHNR, CDR2 FQNEAQ (reference sequence). What was sequenced was peripheral blood. The V gene is TRBV7-9, the J gene TRBJ1-5; D gene unclear. This receptor was obtained from a man aged 60 to 75 with acute or convalescent COVID-19. DNA for the CDR3: TGTGCCAGCAGCTTTAACAATCAGCCCCAGCATTTT. Translated, it gives CASSFNNQPQHF.